The source of this TCR beta chain is a study of cytomegalovirus exposure and HLA in healthy donors. The V end was cut by 7 bases, the J end by 1 base, with 10 bases between. Per germline, CDR1 SGHTA and CDR2 FQGTGA. The CDR3 covers 14 residues. Study observations and caveats: DRB1 showed the most TCR associations and HLA-C the fewest in a later analysis, as rates varied by HLA locus. Of the V segments, some could not be distinguished, including TRBV6-2 and TRBV6-3, and were excluded. Productive status was seen about 87% or about 30% of the time for most TCR beta V segments in an earlier analysis.

Donors showed nominal health when sampled, although they likely had unrecorded immune exposures. Comment on this clone: Antigen: not known.

Both 60 Vbeta primers and 13 Jbeta primers went into the PCR. Profiling relied on immunoSEQ multiplex PCR, and the TCRdb table lists in-frame clones only, not all of them. The sample lists around 190,000 clones, roughly 85% occurring once. The source material was PBMCs. This sequence was found in a woman aged 45 to 65 in good health and CMV-seronegative. V and J are TRBV7-3 and TRBJ2-2, with a weak D call TRBD2 (5 bases). The CDR3 region has the DNA TGTGCCAGCATAGTAGCGAGGAACACCGGGGAGCTGTTTTTT. It translates to CASIVARNTGELFF.